The count of the clone carrying this TCR beta chain is one. The data belong to a study of blood T cell repertoires in COVID-19. Study information: The study drew acute and convalescent COVID-19 samples from the United States, Italy and Spain.

V shed 9 bases and J 6 bases; nucleotides not matched to a gene: 9. CDR3 size: 13 residues. Per the germline V gene, CDR1 is MNHEY and CDR2 is SVGAGI. Produced via immunoSEQ multiplex PCR; TCRdb's table is partial and in-frame only. The sample records 150,000 or so clones, 75% to 95% being singletons. The rearrangement links TRBV6-5 to TRBJ1-2; 8 nucleotides agree with TRBD1. Sample: peripheral blood. The clonotype originates from a man aged 50 to 59 with acute or convalescent COVID-19. The CDR3 loop is CASETGVRDGYTF. The CDR3 DNA reads as TGTGCCAGTGAGACAGGGGTACGGGATGGCTACACCTTC.